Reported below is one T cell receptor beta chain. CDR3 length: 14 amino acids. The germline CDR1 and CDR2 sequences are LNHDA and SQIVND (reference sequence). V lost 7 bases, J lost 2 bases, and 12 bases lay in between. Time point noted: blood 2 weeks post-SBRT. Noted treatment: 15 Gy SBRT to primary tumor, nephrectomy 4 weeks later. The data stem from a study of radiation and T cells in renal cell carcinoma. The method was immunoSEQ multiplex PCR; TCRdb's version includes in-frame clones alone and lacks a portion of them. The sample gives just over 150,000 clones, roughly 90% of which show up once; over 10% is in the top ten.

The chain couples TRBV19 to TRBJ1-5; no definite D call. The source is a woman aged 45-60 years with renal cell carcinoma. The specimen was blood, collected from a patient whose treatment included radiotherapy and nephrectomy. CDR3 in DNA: TGTGCCAGTAACGGATGGAAGGGCAATCAGCCCCAGCATTTT. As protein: CASNGWKGNQPQHF.